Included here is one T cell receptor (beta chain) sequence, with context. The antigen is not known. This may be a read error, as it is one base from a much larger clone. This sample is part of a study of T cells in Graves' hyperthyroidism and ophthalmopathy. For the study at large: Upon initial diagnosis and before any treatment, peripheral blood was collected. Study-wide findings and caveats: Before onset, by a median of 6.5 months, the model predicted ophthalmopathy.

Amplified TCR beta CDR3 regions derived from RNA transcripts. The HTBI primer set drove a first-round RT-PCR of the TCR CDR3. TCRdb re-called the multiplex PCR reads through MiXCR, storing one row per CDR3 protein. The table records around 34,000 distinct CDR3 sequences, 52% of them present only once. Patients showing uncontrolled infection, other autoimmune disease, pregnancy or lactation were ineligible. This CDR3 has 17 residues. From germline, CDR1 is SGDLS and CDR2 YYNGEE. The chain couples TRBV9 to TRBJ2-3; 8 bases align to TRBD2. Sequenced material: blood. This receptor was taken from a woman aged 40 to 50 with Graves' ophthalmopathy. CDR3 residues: CVSSPREGLSSTDTRYF. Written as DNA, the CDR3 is TGTGTCAGCAGCCCACGGGAGGGACTCTCTAGCACAGATACGCGGTATTTT.